Below are 28 T cell receptor beta chains sequenced from a single sample in a study of control samples from healthy donors and cancer patients. The repertoire was sequenced with immunoSEQ multiplex PCR; TCRdb's copy has only in-frame clones and lacks some. The sample carries 120,000 or so clones, approximately 90% recorded once. The sample was blood. These receptor sequences come from a man between 18 and 35 years old in good health.

The chain links TRBV7-3 to TRBJ2-5; D perhaps matches TRBD2 (7 bases). V gave up 3 bases and J gave up 4 bases, with 12 bases separating them. The CDR3 totals 14 residues. CDR1 is SGHTA and CDR2 is FQGTGA in the germline V gene. The CDR3 loop is CASSFSGGGETQYF. For the CDR3, the DNA is TGTGCCAGCAGCTTTTCGGGGGGCGGAGAGACCCAGTACTTC.

This clone was picked up one time. J is TRBJ2-3 and V is TRBV3-1 (or the pseudogene TRBV3-2), with a possible D match to TRBD2 (5 bases). V lost 6 bases, J lost 1 base, and 11 bases lay in between. The CDR3 is 14 amino acids. Per germline, CDR1 LGHDT and CDR2 YNNKEL (reference sequence). CDR3 residues: CASSAVSGTDTQYF. The CDR3 nucleotides read TGTGCCAGCAGTGCGGTTAGCGGCACAGATACGCAGTATTTT.

CDR3: CASSPGAYNSPLHF. DNA of the CDR3: TGTGCCAGCTCCCCTGGGGCCTATAATTCACCCCTCCACTTT. The chain recombines TRBV19 with TRBJ1-6; D is undetermined. This CDR3 contains 14 residues. Germline assignment: CDR1 LNHDA and CDR2 SQIVND (reference sequence). V dropped 9 bases and J dropped 2 bases, with 11 bases sitting between them.

J is TRBJ2-3 and V is TRBV29-1, with TRBD2 identical over 7 bases. This CDR3 comprises 16 residues. Germline V gene sequence: CDR1 SQVTM, CDR2 ANQGSEA. V shed 0 bases, J shed 4 bases, and the junction held 10 bases outside the gene matches. As DNA, the CDR3 is TGCAGCGTTGAAGATCAAGGAGCGGGATCCCCAGATACGCAGTATTTT. Amino acids: CSVEDQGAGSPDTQYF.

The chain employs TRBV7-2 and TRBJ2-2, with D possibly matching TRBD2 (6 bases). The V end lost 4 bases, the J end lost 6 bases, and 9 bases lay between the germline ends. This CDR3 is built from 13 residues. CDR1 is SGHTA, CDR2 FQGNSA, per germline. As DNA, the CDR3 is TGTGCCAGCAGCTCGGGCGGGGCCGGGGAGCTGTTTTTT. This encodes CASSSGGAGELFF.

This clone was seen just once. The rearrangement joins TRBV9 to TRBJ2-7, with 10 bases matching TRBD2. This CDR3 has 13 amino acids. Germline assignment: CDR1 SGDLS and CDR2 YYNGEE. V lost 4 bases, J lost 7 bases, and 5 bases stayed unmatched. The CDR3 region is CASSPSGGREQYF. CDR3 DNA sequence: TGTGCCAGCAGCCCTAGCGGGGGTAGAGAGCAGTACTTC.

The chain couples TRBV4-1 to TRBJ2-3, with D perhaps matching TRBD2 (7 bases). Germline assignment: CDR1 MGHRA and CDR2 YSYEKL. The CDR3 loop spans 15 amino acids. V lost 0 bases and J 4 bases, leaving 11 bases between the germline ends. CDR3: CASSQDWGGADTQYF. The CDR3 DNA follows: TGCGCCAGCAGCCAAGATTGGGGGGGCGCAGATACGCAGTATTTT.

This chain uses TRBV5-1 with TRBJ1-1; D is undetermined. This CDR3 is 15 amino acids long. V lost 0 bases to trimming and J lost 1 base, with 10 bases between them. The germline V gene encodes CDR1 SGHRS and CDR2 YFSETQ. The CDR3 is CASSLAYGQNTEAFF. The CDR3 DNA follows: TGCGCCAGCAGCTTGGCGTACGGCCAGAACACTGAAGCTTTCTTT.

CDR3 bases: TGTGCCACCAGTGATTTGACGATTCCCGAGGAGACCCAGTACTTC. This translates into CATSDLTIPEETQYF. V usage is TRBV24-1 and J usage is TRBJ2-5; D is undetermined. V was pared by 0 bases and J by 5 bases, with 12 bases between. This CDR3 contains 15 residues. Germline V CDR1 and CDR2: KGHDR, SFDVKD.

The rearrangement links TRBV6-5 to TRBJ1-1, with no clear D. This CDR3 has 15 residues. Germline V CDR1 and CDR2: MNHEY, SVGAGI. Trimming removed 8 bases from V and 1 base from J, with 17 bases in between. Here the CDR3 reads CASPPTAKENTEAFF. The CDR3 coding sequence is TGTGCCAGCCCCCCTACGGCGAAGGAGAACACTGAAGCTTTCTTT.

The V call is TRBV5-4, the J call TRBJ1-1, with D uncertain. From germline, CDR1 is SGHNT and CDR2 YYREEE (reference sequence). The CDR3 totals 14 residues. The V gene lost 0 bases and the J gene lost 3 bases, with 9 bases spanning the gap. The CDR3 region has the DNA TGTGCCAGCAGCTTGGAGGGCGGATACACTGAAGCTTTCTTT. Protein: CASSLEGGYTEAFF.

The chain employs TRBV2 and TRBJ2-7, with D uncertain. V lost 7 bases and J 0 bases, leaving 16 bases between the germline ends. This CDR3 region has 15 residues. The germline V gene encodes CDR1 SNHLY and CDR2 FYNNEI. The CDR3 loop is CASTELPSSSYEQYV. In DNA form, the CDR3 reads TGTGCCAGCACCGAACTCCCCTCGAGCTCCTACGAGCAGTACGTC.

This clone was counted a single time. This rearrangement joins TRBV5-1 to TRBJ1-3; D is unclear. CDR1 is SGHRS and CDR2 is YFSETQ in the germline V gene. Between the trimmed V and J ends, which lost 4 bases and 0 bases, there was a span of 11 bases. CDR3 length: 15 residues. The CDR3 loop reads CASSPISDSGNTIYF. The CDR3 coding sequence is TGCGCCAGCAGCCCCATTTCTGACTCTGGAAACACCATATATTTT.

The chain is built from TRBV11-2 and TRBJ1-6; 7 bases align to TRBD1. The trim removed 5 bases at V and 8 bases at J, leaving 12 bases unmatched. The CDR3 is 16 residues long. CDR1 is SGHAT, CDR2 FQNNGV, per germline. The CDR3: CASSPGTAHLDSPLHF. In DNA, the CDR3 is TGTGCCAGCAGCCCTGGGACAGCCCATCTGGATTCACCCCTCCACTTT.

This rearrangement joins TRBV5-4 to TRBJ1-1; D is perhaps TRBD1 (5 bases). CDR1 is SGHNT, CDR2 YYREEE, per germline (reference sequence). CDR3 length equals 12 residues. V was cut by 2 bases and J by 10 bases, with 12 bases left in between. The CDR3 DNA follows: TGTGCCAGCAGCTTCGGGGACGTTGTAGCTTTCTTT. Translating it yields CASSFGDVVAFF. Looking up the rest from reference TRBV5-4 and TRBJ1-1 gives the full variable domain: ETGVTQSPTHLIKTRGQQVTLRCSSQSGHNTVSWYQQALGQGPQFIFQYYREEENGRGNFPPRFSGLQFPNYSSELNVNALELDDSALYLCASSFGDVVAFFGQGTRLTVV.

V gene TRBV9 combines with J gene TRBJ1-3, with D uncertain. Looked up from germline, CDR1 is SGDLS and CDR2 is YYNGEE. CDR3 length: 16 amino acids. The V end lost 4 bases, the J end lost 0 bases, and 14 bases lay between the germline ends. CDR3: CASSPHGPSSGNTIYF. DNA for the CDR3: TGTGCCAGCAGCCCACATGGACCGAGCTCTGGAAACACCATATATTTT.

The gene calls are TRBV25-1 and TRBJ1-6; D may be TRBD1 (5 bases). V was clipped by 2 bases and J by 11 bases, with 10 bases between them. Germline CDR1 is MGHDK and CDR2 is SYGVNS. The CDR3 consists of 13 residues. The CDR3 spells CASSENPGTPLHF. The CDR3 DNA sequence: TGTGCCAGCAGTGAAAACCCAGGGACACCCCTCCACTTT.

This sequence joins TRBV30 and TRBJ2-1; TRBD2 aligns across 10 bases. The V gene's germline CDR1 is GTSNPN and CDR2 SVGIG (reference sequence). This CDR3 contains 14 residues. V gave up 8 bases and J gave up 8 bases; unmatched junction bases: 12. The CDR3 region is CARSEREGRDEQFF. The CDR3 nucleotides read TGTGCCCGATCGGAGCGGGAGGGCCGTGATGAGCAGTTCTTC.

V is TRBV29-1 and J is TRBJ2-7; 10 nucleotides agree with TRBD1. Germline CDR1 is SQVTM and CDR2 is ANQGSEA. With 6 bases clipped from V and 4 bases from J, the junction kept 12 bases outside the gene matches. CDR3 length equals 15 residues. CDR3: CSVGRGDRGWYEQYF. CDR3 nucleotides: TGCAGCGTCGGGAGAGGGGACAGGGGATGGTACGAGCAGTACTTC.

This chain joins TRBV11-2 and TRBJ1-4, with D possibly being TRBD1 (6 bases). Trimming took off 5 bases at V and 3 bases at J, with 10 bases between the two ends. CDR1 and CDR2 from the germline V gene are SGHAT and FQNNGV. The CDR3 runs 14 residues. CDR3 amino acids: CASSPTGPNEKLFF. The DNA for the CDR3 is TGTGCCAGCAGCCCGACAGGTCCTAATGAAAAACTGTTTTTT.

This sequence joins TRBV30 and TRBJ2-5, with TRBD1 matching over 10 bases. Per the germline V gene, CDR1 is GTSNPN and CDR2 is SVGIG (reference sequence). The CDR3 consists of 14 residues. Trimming took 6 bases from V and 5 from J; bases not matched to a gene: 9. The CDR3 DNA reads TGTGCCTGCACAGGACAGGGGGGGCGGGAGACCCAGTACTTC. Its translation is CACTGQGGRETQYF.

The sample holds one count of this clone. CDR3 nucleotide sequence: TGTGCCAGCAGGCGACAGGGCTCTGGAAACACCATATATTTT. Translating it yields CASRRQGSGNTIYF. The chain has TRBV27 and TRBJ1-3; TRBD1 matches 7 bases. Germline V CDR1 and CDR2: MNHEY, SMNVEV (reference sequence). CDR3 length equals 14 residues. Germline trimming cut 6 bases from V and 0 bases from J; bases unmatched to any gene: 2.

This rearrangement joins TRBV6-5 to TRBJ2-3; D remains ambiguous. Per the germline V gene, CDR1 is MNHEY and CDR2 is SVGAGI. The CDR3 is 13 amino acids. V lost 6 bases and J lost 0, with 7 bases in between. The CDR3 DNA reads as TGTGCCAGCAGAGGCTCTAGCACAGATACGCAGTATTTT. Translating gives CASRGSSTDTQYF.

This chain uses TRBV10-3 with TRBJ2-2; no clear D. Looked up from germline, CDR1 is ENHRY and CDR2 is SYGVKD. Trimming pared 7 bases from V and 0 bases from J, leaving 9 bases between. The CDR3 covers 14 residues. The CDR3 bases are TGTGCCATCAACGAGACACCGAACACCGGGGAGCTGTTTTTT. Residues: CAINETPNTGELFF.

This chain joins TRBV4-1 and TRBJ2-2, with no clear D. There are 18 residues in the CDR3. The germline V and J ends were trimmed by 0 bases and 7 bases, with 21 bases remaining between them. Germline values: CDR1 MGHRA, CDR2 YSYEKL. The DNA for the CDR3 is TGCGCCAGCAGCCAAGACATCGATATAGGGCGGTTGAACGGGGAGCTGTTTTTT. This encodes CASSQDIDIGRLNGELFF.

J is TRBJ1-1 and V is TRBV19; D unclear. In germline, CDR1 is LNHDA, CDR2 SQIVND (reference sequence). The V end lost 1 base, the J end lost 2 bases, and 14 bases lay between the germline ends. This CDR3 is 16 amino acids long. CDR3 in amino acids: CASSIGREVNNTEAFF. As DNA, the CDR3 is TGTGCCAGTAGTATAGGGAGGGAGGTAAACAACACTGAAGCTTTCTTT.

The V gene is TRBV25-1, the J gene TRBJ1-5; no clear D gene. V was cut by 1 base and J by 3 bases, with 10 bases left in between. The CDR3 has 15 residues. Germline values: CDR1 MGHDK, CDR2 SYGVNS. Here the CDR3 reads CASSESQAFNQPQHF. The CDR3 DNA follows: TGTGCCAGCAGTGAATCCCAGGCCTTCAATCAGCCCCAGCATTTT.

CDR3 coding DNA: TGTGCCAGTAGCCCAACTGGGGCCATCGCCGGGGAGCTGTTTTTT. Amino acids: CASSPTGAIAGELFF. The chain is built from TRBV19 and TRBJ2-2; TRBD1 is a possible D gene (5 bases). In germline, CDR1 is LNHDA, CDR2 SQIVND (reference sequence). The CDR3 is 15 residues long. Deletions cut 6 bases from V and 6 bases from J, with 17 bases between. Based on the CDR3 plus reference TRBV19 and TRBJ2-2, the full variable domain is DGGITQSPKYLFRKEGQNVTLSCEQNLNHDAMYWYRQDPGQGLRLIYYSQIVNDFQKGDIAEGYSVSREKKESFPLTVTSAQKNPTAFYLCASSPTGAIAGELFFGEGSRLTVL.